A selection of T cell receptor beta chains follows, all from one sample in a study of CXCR3-negative and CXCR3-positive naive CD8 T cells. From its re-call of the 5' RACE reads, TCRdb lists each CDR3 protein once, without DNA. The listing contains about 98,000 distinct CDR3 sequences. Specimen: naive CXCR3+ CD8+ T cells from blood. All receptors come from a human donor in good health. Some clones in this sample may be carry-over from other donors' samples. CDR3s include the opening cysteine and the closing phenylalanine or tryptophan.

TRBJ2-5 | TRBV7-3 | CASSSLGQRGETQYF
TRBJ2-7 | TRBV20-1 | CSAFTPGYEQYF
TRBJ2-1 | TRBV11-2 | CASSVDGEPYNEQFF
TRBJ2-7 | TRBV7-9 | CASSFAGRPYEQYF
TRBJ2-1 | TRBV14 | CASSLWTGGASYNEQFF
TRBJ1-5 | TRBV20-1 | CSASTLDRFNQPQHF
TRBJ2-5 | TRBV7-2 | CASSPILTGSETQYF
TRBJ2-1 | TRBV29-1 | CSVEEASTSYNEQFF
TRBJ1-5 | TRBV7-9 | CASSVGPPSVNQPQHF
TRBJ2-2 | TRBV7-6 | CASSLAGASGELFF
TRBJ2-7 | TRBV7-2 | CASSFTSVSYEQYF
TRBJ2-1 | TRBV29-1 | CSVDQGPEQFF
TRBJ1-1 | TRBV6-9 | CASSLGPTMNTEAFF
TRBJ2-5 | TRBV29-1 | CSVERDNRQETQYF
TRBJ2-7 | TRBV29-1 | CSVILEGYEQYF
TRBJ2-5 | TRBV20-1 | CSAREAALGETQYF
TRBJ2-7 | TRBV10-2 | CASSESVGRSYEQYF
TRBJ2-5 | TRBV23-1 | CASSHSEVRETQYF
TRBJ2-7 | TRBV7-9 | CASSFPGQGLNEQYF
TRBJ1-5 | TRBV6-2/TRBV6-3 | CASSWDWTLVQPQHF
TRBJ2-3 | TRBV7-8 | CASSFIAGGADTQYF
TRBJ2-1 | TRBV7-8 | CASSPVRDRGHEQFF
TRBJ1-1 | TRBV7-9 | CASSLLDGYTEAFF
TRBJ1-1 | TRBV19 | CATDLGVNTEAFF
TRBJ2-1 | TRBV29-1 | CSVDAGVGYNEQFF
TRBJ2-1 | TRBV20-1 | CSATGQITYNEQFF
TRBJ2-5 | TRBV7-9 | CASSFSGGQETQYF
TRBJ2-1 | TRBV29-1 | CSVGPGYNEQFF
TRBJ2-7 | TRBV5-1 | CASSYAEGLYEQYF
TRBJ2-1 | TRBV3-1 | CASSQDWSTFYNEQFF
TRBJ2-7 | TRBV29-1 | CSVEPQNSYEQYF
TRBJ2-7 | TRBV27 | CASSSSRDRKILSSYEQYF
TRBJ2-1 | TRBV19 | CASSGTSGGIEQFF
TRBJ2-7 | TRBV4-3 | CASSQGSQGSHEQYF
TRBJ2-7 | TRBV6-2/TRBV6-3 | CASRPTRDNSYEQYF
TRBJ1-2 | TRBV29-1 | CSVEPTRDRGYGYTF
TRBJ1-2 | TRBV29-1 | CSVDESTYGYTF
TRBJ2-6 | TRBV5-6 | CASVLAGGSGANVLTF
TRBJ1-1 | TRBV4-2 | CASSPGQGTEAFF
TRBJ2-1 | TRBV20-1 | CSARDRAGAQFF